What follows describes a single T cell receptor (beta chain). Its antigen is as yet unknown. The data were taken from a study of OX40 agonist ivuxolimab in advanced cancers. Study findings and constraints: On average, a greater number of expanded clones characterised CD8+ T cells relative to CD4+.

The CDR3 is made up of 18 amino acids. In germline, CDR1 is SGHNT, CDR2 YYREEE (reference sequence). V was clipped by 4 bases and J by 1 base; unmatched bases: 10. Repertoires were generated with immunoSEQ multiplex PCR, while TCRdb's copy carries only in-frame clones and drops some. This table has under 70,000 clones, more than 80% appearing once. The chain is built from TRBV5-4 and TRBJ2-2, with TRBD2 identical over 10 bases. This receptor was obtained from an adult with an advanced solid tumor such as melanoma, head and neck, liver or kidney cancer. The sample in question was CD4+ or CD8+ T cells sorted from blood, obtained in a trial of the OX40 agonist ivuxolimab. The CDR3 DNA sequence: TGTGCCAGCAGCCGCCAGGTGGCTAGCGGGGGGAACACCGGGGAGCTGTTTTTT. This codes for CASSRQVASGGNTGELFF.